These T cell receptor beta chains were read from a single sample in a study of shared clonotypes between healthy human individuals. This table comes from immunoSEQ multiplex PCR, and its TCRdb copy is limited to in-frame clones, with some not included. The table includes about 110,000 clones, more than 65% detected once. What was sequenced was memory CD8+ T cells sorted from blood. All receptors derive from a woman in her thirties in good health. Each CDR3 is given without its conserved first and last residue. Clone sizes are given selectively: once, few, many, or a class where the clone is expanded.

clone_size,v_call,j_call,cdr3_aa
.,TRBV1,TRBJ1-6,TSSLRGGGTSPLH
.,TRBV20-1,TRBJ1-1,SARGYTEAF
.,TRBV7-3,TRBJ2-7,ASSSQGLAGDEQY
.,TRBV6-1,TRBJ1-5,ASSLGILQPQH
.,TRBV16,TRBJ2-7,ASSPVAGSYEQY
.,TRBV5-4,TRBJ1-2,ASSLALTVDYGYT
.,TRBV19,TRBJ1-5,ASSILGLYREVWWGNQPQH
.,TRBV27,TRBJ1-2,ASSLGNANYGYT
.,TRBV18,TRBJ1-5,ASSLQGDSNQPQH
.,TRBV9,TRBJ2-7,ASSVAQGFSYEQY
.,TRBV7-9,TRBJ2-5,ASSEVRGQGSSTQY
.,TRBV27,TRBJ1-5,ASSFTLYQPQH
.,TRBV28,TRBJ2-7,ASRIAGDYEQY
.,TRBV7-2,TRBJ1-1,ASSNIWKEGTEAF
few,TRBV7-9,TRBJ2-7,ASSLGTVSSYEQY
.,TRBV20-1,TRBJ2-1,SATRRNEQF
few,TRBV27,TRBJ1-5,ASSPAGQPQH
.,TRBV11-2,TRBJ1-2,ASSLGWDRGPFNYGYT
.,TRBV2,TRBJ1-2,ASIRAGGSGYT
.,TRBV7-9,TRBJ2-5,ASSRRTSGHQETQY
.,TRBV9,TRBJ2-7,ASSVHSGPSYEQY
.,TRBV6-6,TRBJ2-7,ASSYSFGSSYEQY
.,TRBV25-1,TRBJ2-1,ASSEPQGNEQF
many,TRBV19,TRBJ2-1,ASSPWLAYNEQF
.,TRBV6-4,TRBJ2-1,ASSPTGLAGPNEQF
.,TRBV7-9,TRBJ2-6,ASSLFSGPGANVLT
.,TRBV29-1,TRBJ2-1,SVGGDRGSISYNEQF
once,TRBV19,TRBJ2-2,ASTMDRGNTGELF
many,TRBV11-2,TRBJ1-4,ASSLFTGTGEEKLF
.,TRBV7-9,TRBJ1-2,ASSLALPLWRGYT
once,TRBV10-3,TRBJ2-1,AISDDGSGSNEQF
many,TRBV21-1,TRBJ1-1,ASSPTGSEAF
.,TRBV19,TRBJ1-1,ASSADLNTEAF
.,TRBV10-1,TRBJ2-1,ASSESTHGYEQF
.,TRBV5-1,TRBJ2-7,ASSLVPGFYEQY
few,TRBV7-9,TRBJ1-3,ASSLGRQRLSVSGNTIY
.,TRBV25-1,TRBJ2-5,ASSGKTEGETQY
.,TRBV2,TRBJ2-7,ASSEPLIAGISYEQY
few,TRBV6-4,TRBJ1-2,ASSDGAGGYGYT
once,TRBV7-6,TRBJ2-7,ASSPLHHQGYEQY
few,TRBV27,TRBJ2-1,ASSEGGEQF
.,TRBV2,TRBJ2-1,ASSEWRFENNEQF
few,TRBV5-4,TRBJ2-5,ASSLDTPRETQY
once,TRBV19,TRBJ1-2,ASSIATGTPYGYT
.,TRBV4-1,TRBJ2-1,ASSHRALAGGDEQF
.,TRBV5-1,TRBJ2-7,ASSPAPQASYEQY
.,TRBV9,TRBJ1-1,ASSAGGTSEEAF
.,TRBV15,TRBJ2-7,ATSREMMGAGEQY
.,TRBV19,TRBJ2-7,ASTQTGKGDKDEQY
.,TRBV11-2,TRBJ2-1,ASSPGLAGVREQF
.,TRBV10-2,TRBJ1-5,ASSGRINQPQH
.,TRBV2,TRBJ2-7,ASSEALAHEQY
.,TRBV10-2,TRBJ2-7,ASSEWDSHYEQY